This T cell receptor beta chain was retrieved from a study of molecular identifiers for immune sequencing clone quantification. Naive CD8 T cells were FACS-sorted by CD8+CD4-CCR7+CD45RA+ markers. This clonotype showed up many times. Its antigen is undetermined. Trimming took off 6 bases at V and 5 bases at J, with 14 bases between the two ends. The CDR3 sequence is 13 residues long. The V gene's germline CDR1 is MNHEY and CDR2 SVGEGT. MiXCR, run by TCRdb on the PCR reads, gives a single entry per CDR3 protein. The sample lists tens of thousands of distinct CDR3 sequences; about 18% were seen once. Study-level findings and limits: Over 99% of CMV-specific effector molecules, but under 1% of naive ones, were in clones above 20 copies.

This chain connects TRBV6-2 or TRBV6-3 to TRBJ2-7, with D unclear. Sequences were obtained from naive CD8+ T cells from blood, with Jurkat cell RNA spiked in. Subset specified: FACS-sorted CD8+CD4-CCR7+CD45RA+ naive T cells. The receptor was isolated from a human donor in good health. Some libraries in this study had Jurkat cell RNA spiked in. The CDR3 sequence is CASSHKVGDEQYF. The CDR3 coding sequence is TGTGCCAGCAGCCACAAGGTCGGCGACGAGCAGTACTTC.